The next 28 T cell receptor beta chains were all read from a single sample in a study of T cells in Graves' hyperthyroidism and ophthalmopathy. RNA transcripts yielded amplified TCR beta CDR3 regions. HTBI primers were the set used in a first-round RT-PCR of the TCR CDR3. TCRdb re-called the multiplex PCR reads with MiXCR, one entry per CDR3 protein. The sample includes just under 750,000 distinct CDR3 sequences, about 35% of them seen just once. Sequencing was done on a sample of blood. Every receptor here comes from a woman between 35 and 50 years old with Graves' hyperthyroidism.

The chain has TRBV6-2 or TRBV6-3 and TRBJ2-7; D is unclear. CDR1 and CDR2 from the germline V gene are MNHEY and SVGEGT. V was pared by 2 bases and J by 6 bases, with 8 bases between. This CDR3 spans 12 amino acids. CDR3 coding DNA: TGTGCCAGCAGTTACGACGTCCTCGAGCAGTACTTC. Encoded protein: CASSYDVLEQYF.

The chain couples TRBV20-1 to TRBJ2-5; 13 bases are shared with TRBD2. Germline V CDR1 and CDR2: DFQATT, SNEGSKA (reference sequence). The CDR3 has 14 amino acids. V lost 3 bases, J lost 5 bases, and 3 bases stayed unmatched. CDR3: CSASGLAGVETQYF. Written as DNA, the CDR3 is TGCAGTGCTAGTGGACTAGCGGGGGTGGAGACCCAGTACTTC.

The chain has TRBV7-2 and TRBJ2-5; D not certain. V was shortened by 5 bases and J by 4 bases, with 20 bases between the two germline ends. CDR3 length equals 16 residues. CDR1 and CDR2 (germline): SGHTA, FQGNSA. The CDR3 region is CASSPPPGRGPETQYF. CDR3 in DNA: TGTGCCAGCAGCCCCCCCCCGGGTCGCGGTCCAGAGACCCAGTACTTC. The complete variable domain, with remaining parts taken from reference TRBV7-2 and TRBJ2-5, reads GAGVSQSPSNKVTEKGKDVELRCDPISGHTALYWYRQSLGQGLEFLIYFQGNSAPDKSGLPSDRFSAERTGGSVSTLTIQRTQQEDSAVYLCASSPPPGRGPETQYFGPGTRLLVL.

For the CDR3, the DNA is TGCGCCAGCAGCCAAGTAGGCAGGTTTGGAAACACCATATATTTT. It translates to CASSQVGRFGNTIYF. The V and J genes are TRBV4-1 and TRBJ1-3; D ambiguous. V lost 1 base and J lost 3, with 10 bases in between. Germline V gives CDR1 MGHRA, CDR2 YSYEKL. There are 15 residues in the CDR3.

On this clonotype itself: A much bigger clone sits one base away, suggesting this may be a read error. In this CDR3 the conserved last residue, phenylalanine or tryptophan, is missing, so a read error is likely. As DNA, the CDR3 is TGCGCCAGCAGTGAGGGGGCTGGTGGGGCCAACGTCCTGACTTCC. It translates to CASSEGAGGANVLTS. This rearrangement joins TRBV10-1 to TRBJ2-6; possibly TRBD1 for D (5 bases). The CDR3 spans 15 residues. Trimming left V 2 bases short and J 3 bases short, with 8 bases between. Germline V gene lookup returns CDR1 WNHNN and CDR2 SYGVQD (reference sequence).

About this clonotype itself: Since a much larger clone is just one base distant, this may be a read error. This chain links TRBV29-1 with TRBJ1-1; TRBD1 matches 7 bases. V lost 2 bases and J lost 3; bases outside the gene matches: 3. Germline assignment: CDR1 SQVTM and CDR2 ANQGSEA. The CDR3 runs 13 residues. The CDR3 loop is CSVEMQGDTEAFF. The CDR3 DNA reads TGCAGCGTTGAAATGCAGGGGGACACTGAAGCTTTCTTT.

This clonotype was seen at least ten times. Compared with germline, one end of the junction differs, possibly owing to a read error. This chain uses TRBV7-2 with TRBJ1-2; D is ambiguous. Germline lookup yields CDR1 SGHTA and CDR2 FQGNSA. The CDR3 consists of 14 residues. The CDR3 reads CASTLPGRNYGYTF. In DNA form, the CDR3 reads TGTGCCAGCACCTTACCAGGAAGGAACTATGGCTACACCTTC.

The V and J genes are TRBV5-8 and TRBJ1-3; D is possibly TRBD1 (6 bases). This CDR3 has 16 residues. Trimming removed 4 bases at V and 3 bases at J, with 17 bases between. CDR1 is SGHTS, CDR2 YDEGEE, per germline. The CDR3 DNA sequence: TGTGCCAGCAGCCCGGAGGTATCAGGGGTTGGAAACACCATATATTTT. This codes for CASSPEVSGVGNTIYF. Complete variable domain (other parts from reference TRBV5-8 and TRBJ1-3): EAGVTQSPTHLIKTRGQQATLRCSPISGHTSVYWYQQALGLGLQFLLWYDEGEERNRGNFPPRFSGRQFPNYSSELNVNALELEDSALYLCASSPEVSGVGNTIYFGEGSWLTVV.

This clonotype was detected only a few times. This sequence joins TRBV4-2 and TRBJ2-2; tentative D call: TRBD2 (7 bases). Germline V gene data show CDR1 as LGHNA and CDR2 as YNFKEQ. The CDR3 is made up of 14 amino acids. Trimming stripped 1 base from V and 10 bases from J, with 13 bases between. CDR3 residues: CASSQVEGGKELFF. Here the CDR3 DNA reads TGTGCCAGCAGCCAAGTTGAGGGGGGGAAGGAGCTGTTTTTT.

This rearrangement joins TRBV14 to TRBJ2-7, with TRBD2 as a possible D gene (6 bases). The germline CDR1 and CDR2 sequences are SGHDN and FVKESK. The CDR3 runs 12 residues. Trimming shortened V by 1 base and J by 9 bases, and 10 bases separated the two germline ends. CDR3 region: CASSQVEGRQYF. As DNA, the CDR3 is TGTGCCAGCAGCCAAGTGGAGGGAAGGCAGTACTTC.

This chain joins TRBV12-3 or TRBV12-4 and TRBJ1-6; maybe TRBD1 (6 bases). Trimming removed 6 bases from V and 6 bases from J, with 18 bases in between. The CDR3 has 16 residues. The CDR3 spells CASRGGPDSSNSPLHF. CDR3 DNA: TGTGCCAGCAGGGGCGGGCCGGACAGCAGTAATTCACCCCTCCACTTT.

This clonotype showed up just a few times. This chain links TRBV12-3 or TRBV12-4 with TRBJ1-5; D is unclear. This CDR3 comprises 17 residues. Trimming pared 1 base from V and 0 bases from J, leaving 13 bases between. As DNA, the CDR3 is TGTGCCAGCAGTTTAGTACACCAGTTTTATAGCAATCAGCCCCAGCATTTT. It yields the protein CASSLVHQFYSNQPQHF.

The chain is built from TRBV14 and TRBJ1-4; D uncertain. Trimming cost V 0 bases and J 4 bases, with 12 bases left between them. The CDR3 is 16 amino acids. CDR1 SGHDN and CDR2 FVKESK come from the germline V gene. Written as DNA, the CDR3 is TGTGCCAGCAGCCAAGATCATCGCGGGCGTAATGAAAAACTGTTTTTT. It codes for CASSQDHRGRNEKLFF.

On this clonotype: The germline gene is not matched at one end of the junction; a read error may be the cause. V gene TRBV11-2 combines with J gene TRBJ2-2, with 10 bases identical to TRBD1. This CDR3 has 12 residues. Germline CDR1 reads SGHAT; CDR2 reads FQNNGV. The CDR3 region is CASRAGTGEPFF. Written as DNA, the CDR3 is TGTGCCAGCAGAGCCGGGACAGGGGAGCCGTTTTTT. Full variable domain (rest looked up from reference TRBV11-2 and TRBJ2-2): EAGVAQSPRYKIIEKRQSVAFWCNPISGHATLYWYQQILGQGPKLLIQFQNNGVVDDSQLPKDRFSAERLKGVDSTLKIQPAKLEDSAVYLCASRAGTGEPFFGEGSRLTVL.

This clonotype was seen repeatedly, ten times or more. The chain is built from TRBV5-6 and TRBJ1-2; no clear D gene. V was cut by 0 bases and J by 8 bases, with 14 bases left in between. Looked up from germline, CDR1 is SGHDT and CDR2 is YYEEEE. The CDR3 has 14 amino acids. The CDR3 is CASSLVSAGRGYTF. The CDR3 nucleotides are TGTGCCAGCAGCTTGGTTTCGGCAGGACGAGGCTACACCTTC.

V usage is TRBV7-3 and J usage is TRBJ1-1, with D perhaps matching TRBD1 (6 bases). The length of the CDR3 is 14 residues. The ends were cut back, 5 bases at V and 8 bases at J, with 18 bases in the middle. CDR1 and CDR2 (germline): SGHTA, FQGTGA. CDR3 protein: CASSETGQTAEAFF. The CDR3 DNA is TGTGCCAGCAGCGAAACCGGACAGACAGCCGAAGCTTTCTTT.

This clonotype was counted ten times or more. This chain links TRBV12-3 or TRBV12-4 with TRBJ1-1; D ambiguous. Trimming left V 4 bases short and J 3 bases short, with 6 bases between. CDR3 length equals 12 residues. The CDR3 region has the DNA TGTGCCAGCAGTTCCCCTTACACTGAAGCTTTCTTT. As protein: CASSSPYTEAFF.

This clonotype was recorded only once. The chain uses TRBV9 and TRBJ1-3, with unresolved D. The CDR3 sequence is 15 residues long. In germline, CDR1 is SGDLS, CDR2 YYNGEE. Deletions cut 3 bases from V and 4 bases from J, with 14 bases between. CDR3 loop: CASSGGSIWGNTIYF. The DNA of the CDR3 is TGTGCCAGCAGCGGCGGGTCAATATGGGGAAACACCATATATTTT.

This clonotype was observed many times. V gene TRBV7-2 combines with J gene TRBJ1-1; 7 nucleotides match TRBD1. The CDR3 is 13 residues long. V shed 5 bases, J shed 10 bases, and the junction held 10 bases outside the gene matches. Germline V CDR1 and CDR2: SGHTA, FQGNSA. The CDR3 protein is CASSTDGRDRAFF. In nucleotides, the CDR3 is TGTGCCAGCAGCACTGATGGCCGGGACAGAGCTTTCTTT.

The CDR3 DNA sequence: TGTGCCAGCAGCCAATGGGAGACTGGAGGAAACACCATATATTTT. Protein: CASSQWETGGNTIYF. The chain combines TRBV4-2 with TRBJ1-3; D remains unclear. The germline V gene has CDR1 LGHNA and CDR2 YNFKEQ. This CDR3 is 15 amino acids long. With 2 bases removed from V and 4 bases from J, the gap between germline ends came to 12 bases.

The CDR3 DNA is TGTGCCAGCAGGCGGGACGGGGGGGCCGGCAACTACACCTTC. It is translated as CASRRDGGAGNYTF. This chain links TRBV7-9 with TRBJ1-2; TRBD1 might be the D (6 bases). The CDR3 has 14 amino acids. Trimming took 6 bases from V and 10 from J, leaving 21 bases between them. Per germline, CDR1 SEHNR and CDR2 FQNEAQ (reference sequence).

The chain links TRBV6-5 to TRBJ2-7, with 7 nucleotides matching TRBD1. The CDR3 loop spans 16 amino acids. Germline V gene sequence: CDR1 MNHEY, CDR2 SVGAGI. The V segment lost 4 bases and the J segment 7 bases; nucleotides outside the gene matches: 16. CDR3 in DNA: TGTGCCAGCAGTTCATATCGTGGGGACAGCGAACTAGAGCAGTACTTC. It translates to CASSSYRGDSELEQYF.

The V and J genes are TRBV6-5 and TRBJ1-3, with a possible D match to TRBD1 (6 bases). CDR3 size: 13 residues. Germline values: CDR1 MNHEY, CDR2 SVGAGI. V lost 10 bases and J lost 15, with 25 bases in between. CDR3 coding DNA: TGTGCCACCTCCCCACAGGGACTGGAAAGACCATATTTT. This encodes CATSPQGLERPYF.

In its sample, this clonotype was seen once. This chain connects TRBV7-3 to TRBJ1-5; perhaps TRBD1 as D (5 bases). Germline CDR1 reads SGHTA; CDR2 reads FQGTGA. The CDR3 spans 15 residues. V was trimmed by 6 bases and J by 6 bases, leaving 18 bases between them. CDR3 DNA sequence: TGTGCCAGCAGGTCTCTAGCGGGGGGTACTCAGCCCCAGCATTTT. Its translation is CASRSLAGGTQPQHF.

This clonotype has just a few counts. The chain joins TRBV4-2 to TRBJ1-2, with D perhaps TRBD1 (5 bases). The V end was cut by 5 bases, the J end by 3 bases, with 25 bases between. Per germline, CDR1 LGHNA and CDR2 YNFKEQ. CDR3 size: 18 residues. The CDR3: CASSTPTRRGVRDYGYTF. The CDR3 nucleotides read TGTGCCAGCAGCACCCCAACCCGACGGGGGGTCCGAGACTATGGCTACACCTTC.

This clonotype was seen more than once but under ten times. CDR3 sequence (DNA): TGTGCCAGCAGCCACAGGGGGCTCGAAGAGCAGTACTTC. This gives the protein CASSHRGLEEQYF. The rearrangement uses TRBV6-5 and TRBJ2-7; 9 bases match TRBD1. Looked up from germline, CDR1 is MNHEY and CDR2 is SVGAGI. The CDR3 has 13 residues. Trimming removed 6 bases from V and 7 bases from J; junction bases left unmatched: 7.

The chain joins TRBV5-1 to TRBJ2-7; TRBD2 matches at 13 bases. This CDR3 region has 16 residues. Looked up from germline, CDR1 is SGHRS and CDR2 is YFSETQ. J was trimmed by 5 bases and V by 7 bases; bases with no gene match: 12. The CDR3 sequence is CASGLAGEPWFNEQYF. The DNA of the CDR3 is TGCGCCAGCGGACTAGCGGGGGAGCCTTGGTTCAACGAGCAGTACTTC.

CDR3 in amino acids: CSVFAGGYTGELFF. In DNA, the CDR3 is TGCAGCGTTTTTGCGGGGGGGTATACCGGGGAGCTGTTTTTT. The chain couples TRBV29-1 to TRBJ2-2, with 9 bases identical to TRBD2. The CDR3 spans 14 residues. The germline gives CDR1 SQVTM, CDR2 ANQGSEA. Unmatched junction bases numbered 6, after V lost 5 bases and J lost 5 bases.